The rows below give T cell receptor beta chains drawn from one sample of a study of long-term antiretroviral therapy in people with HIV. Repertoires were generated with immunoSEQ multiplex PCR, while TCRdb's copy carries only in-frame clones and drops some. The sample contains 35,000 to 50,000 clones, about 89% of which appear only once. The specimen comprised unsorted PBMCs, sampled 0.1 years before starting antiretroviral therapy. The receptor set was obtained from a woman aged 50 to 60 with HIV. The CDR3 runs from the conserved cysteine through the conserved F or W. A D gene is named only where the DNA matches it firmly. Expanded clones get a size class; other rows say once, few or many, or leave the size out.

once	TRBD1	TRBV4-2	TRBJ1-2	CASSQDSYTGDYGYTF	TGTGCCAGCAGCCAAGACTCGTATACAGGGGATTATGGCTACACCTTC
-	-	TRBV5-6	TRBJ2-3	CASSLFRDILGRRDTQYF	TGTGCCAGCAGCCTGTTTAGGGACATCCTTGGGCGGCGAGATACGCAGTATTTT
-	-	TRBV7-2	TRBJ2-1	CASSLDSTSEQFF	TGTGCCAGCAGCTTAGACTCCACCAGTGAGCAGTTCTTC
-	TRBD2	TRBV6-5	TRBJ2-7	CASSYSGTTLGEQYF	TGTGCCAGCAGCTACTCCGGGACTACCTTGGGGGAGCAGTACTTC
-	-	TRBV20-1	TRBJ1-1	CSADRNTEAFF	TGCAGTGCCGACAGGAACACTGAAGCTTTCTTT
-	-	TRBV7-3	TRBJ2-3	CASSKGDTQYF	TGTGCCAGCAGCAAAGGTGATACGCAGTATTTT
-	-	TRBV30	TRBJ1-2	CAWSLGGGGYGYTF	TGTGCCTGGAGCTTGGGGGGCGGCGGCTATGGCTACACCTTC
-	TRBD1	TRBV4-3	TRBJ2-1	CASSVEAGTGYNEQFF	TGCGCCAGCAGCGTAGAGGCCGGGACAGGTTACAATGAGCAGTTCTTC
-	-	TRBV7-8	TRBJ1-2	CASSHGDYGYTF	TGTGCCAGCAGCCACGGAGACTATGGCTACACCTTC
-	TRBD1	TRBV5-1	TRBJ1-5	CASSLDRGLNQPQHF	TGCGCCAGCAGCTTGGACAGGGGTCTCAATCAGCCCCAGCATTTT
-	-	TRBV6-5	TRBJ2-5	CASSKAGTGETQYF	TGTGCCAGCAGTAAGGCTGGGACGGGAGAGACCCAGTACTTC
-	TRBD1	TRBV5-1	TRBJ2-7	CASSLVWPGGGEQYF	TGCGCCAGCAGCTTGGTCTGGCCAGGGGGCGGCGAGCAGTACTTC
-	-	TRBV4-3	TRBJ1-2	CASSQGIFRDSGYTF	TGCGCCAGCAGCCAAGGAATTTTCAGGGACTCTGGCTACACCTTC
-	TRBD1	TRBV6-6	TRBJ2-7	CASSYNGQGSYEQYF	TGTGCCAGCAGTTATAACGGACAGGGCTCCTACGAGCAGTACTTC
-	TRBD1	TRBV10-3	TRBJ1-1	CAVRGGQGNTEAFF	TGTGCCGTCAGGGGAGGACAGGGGAACACTGAAGCTTTCTTT
-	TRBD2	TRBV6-5	TRBJ2-1	CASSYDWRGGNEQFF	TGTGCCAGCAGTTACGACTGGCGGGGGGGCAATGAGCAGTTCTTC
-	TRBD1	TRBV5-5	TRBJ2-7	CASSLTGQGIIWGYEQYF	TGTGCCAGCAGCTTGACAGGACAGGGGATCATATGGGGCTACGAGCAGTACTTC
-	-	TRBV7-2	TRBJ2-7	CASSFWQGFNEQYF	TGTGCCAGCAGCTTTTGGCAGGGCTTCAACGAGCAGTACTTC
-	-	TRBV2	TRBJ1-2	CASQTAYGYTF	TGTGCCAGTCAGACAGCCTATGGCTACACCTTC
-	TRBD1	TRBV4-3	TRBJ1-2	CASSQAGDSNYGYTF	TGCGCCAGCAGCCAAGCCGGGGACAGTAACTATGGCTACACCTTC
once	-	TRBV19	TRBJ1-5	CASRTLSNQPQHF	TGTGCCAGTAGGACACTCAGCAATCAGCCCCAGCATTTT
-	TRBD1	TRBV18	TRBJ1-2	CASNDSGTGGRGCTF	TGTGCCAGCAATGACTCCGGGACAGGGGGCCGGGGGTGCACCTTC
-	-	TRBV7-9	TRBJ2-6	CASSQVGSGANVLTF	TGTGCCAGCAGCCAAGTGGGCTCTGGGGCCAACGTCCTGACTTTC
once	-	TRBV15	TRBJ1-1	CATSGSMNTEAFF	TGTGCCACCAGCGGCAGCATGAACACTGAAGCTTTCTTT
-	-	TRBV7-9	TRBJ1-1	CATSTADTEAFF	TGTGCCACATCGACGGCGGACACTGAAGCTTTCTTT
once	TRBD1	TRBV5-8	TRBJ2-3	CASSSPRDRGTDTQYF	TGTGCCAGCAGCTCCCCCCGGGACAGGGGGACAGATACGCAGTATTTT
-	-	TRBV6-5	TRBJ2-7	CASSYSNLVSGEQYF	TGTGCCAGCAGTTACTCGAATCTAGTGTCGGGCGAGCAGTACTTC
-	-	TRBV4-1	TRBJ1-1	CASSPPLSGHTEAFF	TGCGCCAGCAGCCCGCCCTTGTCCGGGCACACTGAAGCTTTCTTT
-	-	TRBV19	TRBJ2-3	CASSLDTGTRYF	TGTGCCAGTAGTCTCGATACCGGGACCCGGTATTTT
few	TRBD2	TRBV30	TRBJ2-2	CAWSDPGTRGWSGELFF	TGTGCCTGGAGTGATCCCGGGACTAGGGGTTGGTCCGGGGAGCTGTTTTTT
-	-	TRBV6-1	TRBJ1-4	CASSEGSVNEKLFF	TGTGCCAGCAGTGAAGGAAGCGTAAATGAAAAACTGTTTTTT
-	-	TRBV4-3	TRBJ2-3	CASSRDLTDTQYF	TGCGCCAGCAGCCGGGACCTTACAGATACGCAGTATTTT
once	TRBD2	TRBV5-4	TRBJ2-7	CASSRGTSDEQYF	TGTGCCAGCAGTCGAGGGACTAGCGACGAGCAGTACTTC
few	TRBD1	TRBV27	TRBJ1-2	CASSSTGTGTGYTF	TGTGCCAGCAGCTCAACCGGGACAGGGACTGGCTACACCTTC
-	TRBD1	TRBV9	TRBJ2-3	CASSVAGTGGTDTQYF	TGTGCCAGCAGCGTAGCTGGGACAGGGGGCACAGATACGCAGTATTTT
-	TRBD2	TRBV28	TRBJ2-2	CASSFLAGLGASTGELFF	TGTGCCAGCAGTTTCTTAGCGGGGTTGGGGGCAAGCACCGGGGAGCTGTTTTTT
-	TRBD1	TRBV7-6	TRBJ2-3	CASSPRTGPDTQYF	TGTGCCAGCAGCCCGAGGACAGGGCCAGATACGCAGTATTTT
-	-	TRBV6-5	TRBJ1-6	CASSSGLYRDWSPLHF	TGTGCCAGCAGTTCCGGATTGTACAGGGACTGGTCACCCCTCCACTTT
-	-	TRBV11-3	TRBJ2-1	CASSLNRASYNEQFF	TGTGCCAGCAGCTTGAACAGGGCCTCCTACAATGAGCAGTTCTTC
-	-	TRBV12-5	TRBJ1-6	CASGPDSVNSPLHF	TGTGCTAGTGGTCCGGACAGCGTTAATTCACCCCTCCACTTT
-	-	TRBV7-2	TRBJ1-5	CASSLETRAGPQHF	TGTGCCAGCAGCTTAGAGACCAGGGCCGGGCCCCAGCATTTT
-	TRBD1	TRBV10-3	TRBJ2-7	CATHQGQGAGDEQYF	TGTGCCACCCATCAGGGACAGGGGGCGGGAGACGAGCAGTACTTC
few	-	TRBV27	TRBJ1-2	CASGLGAFGYTF	TGTGCCAGCGGTTTAGGGGCGTTTGGCTACACCTTC
-	-	TRBV11-3	TRBJ1-1	CASSYQGHTEAFF	TGTGCCAGCAGTTACCAGGGGCACACTGAAGCTTTCTTT
-	TRBD1	TRBV7-9	TRBJ1-5	CASSLGTGIYQPQHF	TGTGCCAGCAGCCTTGGGACAGGGATTTATCAGCCCCAGCATTTT
-	TRBD1	TRBV4-1	TRBJ2-7	CASSQGMGRGSYEQYF	TGCGCCAGCAGCCAAGGAATGGGCAGGGGGTCCTACGAGCAGTACTTC
-	-	TRBV6-5	TRBJ1-2	CASPGEENGYTF	TGTGCCAGCCCCGGGGAGGAGAATGGCTACACCTTC